This T cell receptor beta chain was sequenced in a study of T cell responses to AZD1222 COVID-19 vaccine. Whole-study context: Second-dose intervals near 4 or 12 weeks were combined. Whole-study results and caveats: A rise in Spike-specific TCR breadth and depth followed two AZD1222 doses.

As for this clone: Antigen specificity is unknown.

Germline-derived CDR1 and CDR2 are MNHEY and SVGAGI. Trimming stripped 0 bases from V and 0 bases from J, with 6 bases between. There are 14 residues in the CDR3. Some clones are missing from TCRdb's copy, which holds only in-frame ones; the method was immunoSEQ multiplex PCR. The sample records tens of thousands of clones, approximately 88% being singletons. V is TRBV6-5 and J is TRBJ2-7; no clear D gene. The clonotype originates from an adult in good health. The sample consisted of peripheral blood, taken on day 0 of AZD1222 vaccination. In DNA form, the CDR3 reads TGTGCCAGCAGTTACTCTATAGTCTCCTACGAGCAGTACTTC. It translates to CASSYSIVSYEQYF.